This T cell receptor beta chain appears in the sequencing data of a study of T cell responses to AZD1222 COVID-19 vaccine. Points from the study as a whole: Spike-specific TCR breadth and depth were elevated following two AZD1222 doses. At baseline, just a handful of AZD1222 recipients tested seropositive. Donors, mostly white British, included more females; clonal diversity was possibly underestimated.

Of note for this clone: Its target is unknown.

Clones were sequenced by immunoSEQ multiplex PCR, and TCRdb holds only the in-frame ones, with some missing. The data contain 75,000 to 85,000 clones, 87% of them singletons. Germline CDR1 and CDR2: LGHDT and YNNKEL (reference sequence). This CDR3 spans 15 amino acids. V was clipped by 3 bases and J by 2 bases; unmatched bases: 6. This sequence joins TRBV3-1 (or the pseudogene TRBV3-2) and TRBJ2-5; TRBD2 agrees at 7 bases. Sequenced material: peripheral blood, taken on day 0 of AZD1222 vaccination. This clonotype was obtained from an adult in good health. The CDR3 loop reads CASSHRAGPQETQYF. CDR3 nucleotides: TGTGCCAGCAGCCACCGAGCGGGGCCTCAAGAGACCCAGTACTTC.